Shown below are 9 T cell receptor beta chains from a single sample sequenced in a study of cytomegalovirus exposure and HLA in healthy donors. Both 60 Vbeta primers and 13 Jbeta primers went into the PCR. Generated by immunoSEQ multiplex PCR, the TCRdb table keeps only in-frame clones and is missing some. Of around 150,000 clones in the sample, roughly 80% were seen once. Sequenced input: PBMCs. Every receptor here comes from a man aged 35-49 years in good health and CMV-seronegative.

The DNA for the CDR3 is TGTGCCAGCAGCCCTGGGACACCGGTTCTTCGGAATGAGCAGTTCTTC. It yields the protein CASSPGTPVLRNEQFF. J is TRBJ2-1 and V is TRBV9; D may be TRBD1 (6 bases). The V end was cut by 4 bases, the J end by 7 bases, with 21 bases between. The CDR3 is 16 amino acids. Germline V gene lookup returns CDR1 SGDLS and CDR2 YYNGEE.

V gene TRBV27 combines with J gene TRBJ2-7; 9 bases align to TRBD1. This CDR3 has 13 amino acids. Trimming at V came to 8 bases and at J to 2 bases, leaving 4 bases not matched to a gene. The germline gives CDR1 MNHEY, CDR2 SMNVEV (reference sequence). The CDR3 sequence: CASVGQGTYEQYF. In DNA, the CDR3 is TGTGCCAGCGTAGGACAGGGGACCTACGAGCAGTACTTC.

V and J are TRBV30 and TRBJ2-7; unclear D gene. V lost 0 bases to trimming and J lost 3 bases, with 15 bases between them. Germline values: CDR1 GTSNPN, CDR2 SVGIG (reference sequence). This CDR3 is built from 15 residues. The chain's CDR3 is CAWSVQIGAYYEQYF. Here the CDR3 DNA reads TGTGCCTGGAGTGTACAGATCGGCGCTTACTACGAGCAGTACTTC.

The rearrangement links TRBV6-5 to TRBJ2-1; D is possibly TRBD2 (5 bases). Germline assignment: CDR1 MNHEY and CDR2 SVGAGI. The CDR3 spans 14 residues. Deletions cut 8 bases from V and 10 bases from J, with 21 bases between. CDR3 DNA: TGTGCCAGCGGATCGGGGTGGAGAGGGCGGGAGCAGTTCTTC. Its protein product is CASGSGWRGREQFF.

The chain couples TRBV25-1 to TRBJ1-6; D gene unclear. The CDR3 spans 15 residues. Germline CDR1 MGHDK, CDR2 SYGVNS. V gave up 4 bases and J gave up 9 bases, with 16 bases separating them. As DNA, the CDR3 is TGTGCCAGCAGTGGAATTACTAGTCAGAGTTCACCCCTCCACTTT. Translating it yields CASSGITSQSSPLHF.

This chain joins TRBV29-1 and TRBJ1-5, with TRBD1 as a possible D gene (6 bases). V lost 6 bases, J lost 2 bases, and 17 bases lay in between. In germline, CDR1 is SQVTM, CDR2 ANQGSEA. The CDR3 extends over 15 amino acids. The CDR3 nucleotides are TGCAGCGTGGCGGCGGGGGGCTGGGGCAATCAGCCCCAGCATTTT. As protein: CSVAAGGWGNQPQHF.

The table lists this clone with a few counts. Written as DNA, the CDR3 is TGCAGCGTCCCCGGACAGGGGGCTGAAGCTTTCTTT. This sequence encodes CSVPGQGAEAFF. This sequence joins TRBV29-1 and TRBJ1-1; TRBD1 aligns across 10 bases. The CDR3 is 12 residues long. CDR1 and CDR2 from the germline V gene are SQVTM and ANQGSEA. J gave up 6 bases and V 6 bases, and 4 bases lay outside the gene matches.

V and J are TRBV4-3 and TRBJ2-7, with TRBD2 matching 10 bases. The V gene's germline CDR1 is LGHNA and CDR2 YSLEER. Trimming at V came to 2 bases and at J to 2 bases, leaving 6 bases not matched to a gene. This CDR3 has 16 amino acids. CDR3 sequence (DNA): TGCGCCAGCAGCCAATTAAGCGGGAGGGCCCCCTACGAGCAGTACTTC. Its translation is CASSQLSGRAPYEQYF.

A few counts support this clone. The chain employs TRBV28 and TRBJ1-2; D gene uncertain. V lost 1 base and J 8 bases, leaving 11 bases between the germline ends. The CDR3 sequence is 13 residues long. Germline V CDR1 and CDR2: MDHEN, SYDVKM. The CDR3 region has the DNA TGTGCCAGCAGTTTATCGATGCCGGTCGGCTACACCTTC. Its protein is CASSLSMPVGYTF.